This TCR beta chain stems from a study of shared clonotypes between healthy human individuals. Broader study findings: The small donor group covered limited genetic and exposure diversity. Large sequencing depth failed to make sorted-subset sequencing complete, rarefaction showed.

Roughly 30,000 T cell genomes (approximately 180 ng DNA) went into each sorted-subset replicate. TCRdb keeps only in-frame clones here, not all; method: immunoSEQ multiplex PCR. Among about 2 million clones listed, around 96% were seen once. Concerning this clone: Antigen: not known.

The CDR3 consists of 16 residues. Trimming removed 4 bases from V and 0 bases from J; junction bases left unmatched: 7. CDR1 is KGHSY and CDR2 is FQNENV in the germline V gene. CD45RO-negative, CCR7-selected cells formed the naive CD8 fraction, which excluded terminally differentiated effector memory CD45RA+ cells. Every donor, a Caucasian adult, lived in Nashville, Tennessee. The sequence was collected from a man between 18 and 29 years old in good health. Material: naive CD8+ T cells sorted from blood. The V call is TRBV16, the J call TRBJ2-7, with 9 bases lining up with TRBD1. This CDR3 is CASSPSGQGNSYEQYF. Here the CDR3 DNA reads TGTGCCAGCAGCCCCAGCGGACAGGGGAACTCCTACGAGCAGTACTTC.